These T cell receptor beta chains were read from a single sample in a study of T cell changes during pregnancy in multiple sclerosis. This table comes from immunoSEQ multiplex PCR, and its TCRdb copy is limited to in-frame clones, with some not included. The sample holds 70,000 or so clones, 80% to 95% seen once. This material consisted of peripheral blood, taken in the third trimester of pregnancy. The origin of the receptors is a female donor in good health, enrolled as a control in a pregnancy study. Each CDR3 is given with its conserved first and last residue. Fields, in order: V gene, J gene, CDR3 protein.

>TRBV30|TRBJ2-5
CAWTRGKETQYF
>TRBV6-4|TRBJ2-2
CASSDVLDTGELFF
>TRBV9|TRBJ2-7
CASSRDREYEQYF
>TRBV5-8|TRBJ2-3
CASSLIIAGGADTQYF
>TRBV7-2|TRBJ2-6
CASSLIPGQLSGANVLTF
>TRBV27|TRBJ2-7
CASSFGGKRSYEQYF
>TRBV5-1|TRBJ2-3
CASSFLDTQYF
>TRBV4-3|TRBJ2-5
CASSLYSASGSLQETQYF
>TRBV6-4|TRBJ2-3
CASSERGDTDTQYF
>TRBV7-2|TRBJ2-5
CASSLGRRVETQYF
>TRBV7-6|TRBJ2-1
CASSARGEQFF
>TRBV7-8|TRBJ1-3
CASSQGQGAGNTIYF
>TRBV11-2|TRBJ2-2
CASSFFGGGASGELFF
>TRBV4-3|TRBJ2-7
CASSQVTSETYEQYF
>TRBV27|TRBJ2-1
CASSFRRQGSPEQFF
>TRBV6-5|TRBJ1-2
CASSYSIENYGYTF
>TRBV6-5|TRBJ2-2
CASSYSRAESGELFF
>TRBV7-2|TRBJ2-7
CASSSAGSFPYEQYF
>TRBV20-1|TRBJ1-4
CSARGAGELFF
>TRBV5-6|TRBJ2-2
CASSSWDSLRQLFF